These 30 T cell receptor beta chains originate from one sample sequenced in a study of blood T cell repertoires in COVID-19. Clones were sequenced by immunoSEQ multiplex PCR, and TCRdb holds only the in-frame ones, with some missing. The table shows some 310,000 clones, with around 86% occurring only once. Sequenced input: peripheral blood. Receptors originate from a middle-aged man with active or convalescent COVID-19.

The J gene is TRBJ2-7, the V gene TRBV27; a possible D gene is TRBD1 (5 bases). Germline CDR1 and CDR2: MNHEY and SMNVEV (reference sequence). This CDR3 has 14 residues. V was clipped by 5 bases and J by 9 bases, with 20 bases between them. The CDR3 sequence is CASSPSRQGLGQYF. CDR3 nucleotide sequence: TGTGCCAGCAGTCCCTCACGGCAGGGTTTAGGGCAGTACTTC.

The V call is TRBV9, the J call TRBJ2-3, with a tentative D call TRBD2 (6 bases). Trimming shortened V by 0 bases and J by 2 bases, and 13 bases separated the two germline ends. The CDR3 length is 16 residues. Germline CDR1 is SGDLS and CDR2 is YYNGEE. Here the CDR3 reads CASSVGVGGPTDTQYF. The CDR3 DNA sequence: TGTGCCAGCAGCGTAGGGGTGGGAGGACCCACAGATACGCAGTATTTT.

This clone was seen once. The gene calls are TRBV5-1 and TRBJ1-2; 9 nucleotides match TRBD1. The CDR3 spans 15 residues. V lost 0 bases, J lost 5 bases, and 5 bases stayed unmatched. Germline CDR1 and CDR2: SGHRS and YFSETQ. In nucleotides, the CDR3 is TGCGCCAGCAGCTTGGCCGGGACAGGGTTATATGGCTACACCTTC. It codes for CASSLAGTGLYGYTF.

The chain carries TRBV2 and TRBJ1-1; TRBD1 agrees at 10 bases. In germline, CDR1 is SNHLY, CDR2 FYNNEI. Trimming cost V 4 bases and J 10 bases; bases outside gene matches: 6. This CDR3 region has 13 residues. The CDR3 reads CASSVTGGFGAFF. The CDR3, as DNA: TGTGCCAGCAGTGTGACAGGGGGCTTCGGAGCTTTCTTT. The full variable domain, completed using reference TRBV2 and TRBJ1-1, is EPEVTQTPSHQVTQMGQEVILRCVPISNHLYFYWYRQILGQKVEFLVSFYNNEISEKSEIFDDQFSVERPDGSNFTLKIRSTKLEDSAMYFCASSVTGGFGAFFGQGTRLTVV.

This clone was picked up one time. The J gene is TRBJ2-6, the V gene TRBV2; 7 positions match TRBD1. V was clipped by 1 base and J by 1 base; unmatched bases: 4. The CDR3 extends over 17 amino acids. CDR1 is SNHLY and CDR2 is FYNNEI in the germline V gene. As DNA, the CDR3 is TGTGCCAGCAGTGAAGGACAGGGCCTTTCTGGGGCCAACGTCCTGACTTTC. This gives the protein CASSEGQGLSGANVLTF.

The chain is built from TRBV10-3 and TRBJ2-4; TRBD2 might be the D (6 bases). V shed 0 bases and J shed 6 bases, with 9 bases lying between them. Germline CDR1 is ENHRY and CDR2 is SYGVKD. The CDR3 sequence is 14 residues long. The CDR3 DNA is TGTGCCATCAGTGAGTCTGGCGGGATAAACATTCAGTACTTC. As protein: CAISESGGINIQYF.

The genes are TRBV19 and TRBJ2-7; no clear D. Trimming pared 1 base from V and 1 base from J, leaving 11 bases between. The CDR3 runs to 15 residues. In germline, CDR1 is LNHDA, CDR2 SQIVND (reference sequence). The CDR3, as DNA: TGTGCCAGTAGTATAGGGGCATCAGCTTCCTACGAGCAGTACTTC. Translation gives CASSIGASASYEQYF. The full variable domain, completed using reference TRBV19 and TRBJ2-7, is DGGITQSPKYLFRKEGQNVTLSCEQNLNHDAMYWYRQDPGQGLRLIYYSQIVNDFQKGDIAEGYSVSREKKESFPLTVTSAQKNPTAFYLCASSIGASASYEQYFGPGTRLTVT.

The chain uses TRBV4-2 and TRBJ1-3, with D unresolved. This CDR3 has 16 residues. Germline V gene lookup returns CDR1 LGHNA and CDR2 YNFKEQ. Deletions cut 1 base from V and 0 bases from J, with 10 bases between. CDR3 amino acids: CASSQADISSGNTIYF. CDR3 coding DNA: TGTGCCAGCAGCCAAGCTGACATCTCCTCTGGAAACACCATATATTTT.

This chain links TRBV11-2 with TRBJ1-3; D is unresolved. V lost 5 bases to trimming and J lost 2 bases, with 7 bases between them. This CDR3 region has 13 residues. CDR1 is SGHAT, CDR2 FQNNGV, per germline. The CDR3 DNA reads TGTGCCAGCAGCCCCTCAGCTGGAAACACCATATATTTT. Its protein is CASSPSAGNTIYF.

The chain is built from TRBV5-4 and TRBJ2-2, with 15 bases fitting TRBD2. Trimming cost V 4 bases and J 4 bases; bases outside gene matches: 5. Per the germline V gene, CDR1 is SGHNT and CDR2 is YYREEE (reference sequence). This CDR3 spans 17 amino acids. CDR3 sequence (DNA): TGTGCCAGCAGCCCAGGACTAGCGGGGGGGTTCACCGGGGAGCTGTTTTTT. This codes for CASSPGLAGGFTGELFF.

The V gene is TRBV7-9, the J gene TRBJ1-1; D may be TRBD1 (6 bases). The CDR3 contains 15 residues. Germline V gene sequence: CDR1 SEHNR, CDR2 FQNEAQ (reference sequence). V lost 0 bases to trimming and J lost 1 base, with 9 bases between them. CDR3: CASSLAAGANTEAFF. The CDR3 region has the DNA TGTGCCAGCAGCTTAGCTGCAGGGGCGAACACTGAAGCTTTCTTT.

The rearrangement joins TRBV28 to TRBJ2-1, with D tentatively TRBD2 (6 bases). Germline V gene data show CDR1 as MDHEN and CDR2 as SYDVKM. The ends were cut back, 6 bases at V and 8 bases at J, with 17 bases in the middle. The CDR3 covers 14 residues. In DNA, the CDR3 is TGTGCCAGCAGCCTACCCCCTAGCGTCCATGAGCAGTTCTTC. Translation: CASSLPPSVHEQFF.

This chain uses TRBV11-3 with TRBJ2-4; 7 bases map to TRBD1. Germline V gene sequence: CDR1 SGHNT, CDR2 YENEEA. With 1 base clipped from V and 0 bases from J, the junction kept 15 bases outside the gene matches. The CDR3 is made up of 20 amino acids. The CDR3 DNA follows: TGTGCCAGCAGCTTAGTCGCCGGTACCGGGACAGCAATAGCCAAAAACATTCAGTACTTC. Its protein product is CASSLVAGTGTAIAKNIQYF.

V is TRBV24-1 and J is TRBJ2-1; 9 positions match TRBD2. This CDR3 contains 16 residues. V lost 4 bases to trimming and J lost 0 bases; unmatched junction nucleotides: 3. The V gene's germline CDR1 is KGHDR and CDR2 SFDVKD. The CDR3 DNA sequence: TGTGCCACCAGTGACCCGACTAGCGGCTCCTACAATGAGCAGTTCTTC. Translated, it gives CATSDPTSGSYNEQFF.

This chain connects TRBV9 to TRBJ1-6; 8 bases are shared with TRBD1. This CDR3 is built from 15 residues. Germline loops: CDR1 SGDLS, CDR2 YYNGEE. V was clipped by 0 bases and J by 16 bases; unmatched bases: 12. CDR3 residues: CASSVEDRARPFLHF. The CDR3 DNA is TGTGCCAGCAGCGTAGAGGACAGGGCGCGACCTTTTCTCCACTTT.

The chain joins TRBV28 to TRBJ2-5, with TRBD2 as a possible D gene (5 bases). Trimming left V 6 bases short and J 3 bases short, with 17 bases between. The CDR3 runs 15 residues. Germline loops: CDR1 MDHEN, CDR2 SYDVKM. The CDR3 reads CASRPSGLSEETQYF. The CDR3 bases are TGTGCCAGCAGGCCAAGCGGTCTATCGGAAGAGACCCAGTACTTC.

The chain employs TRBV6-5 and TRBJ2-7; D perhaps matches TRBD2 (6 bases). The CDR3 contains 12 residues. Trimming removed 10 bases at V and 7 bases at J, with 17 bases between. The V gene's germline CDR1 is MNHEY and CDR2 SVGAGI. The DNA of the CDR3 is TGTGCCACCCCGGGCCCGGCGGGGGAGCAGTACTTC. Amino acids: CATPGPAGEQYF.

The J gene is TRBJ2-5, the V gene TRBV19; TRBD2 is a possible D gene (6 bases). This CDR3 has 14 residues. Germline CDR1 reads LNHDA; CDR2 reads SQIVND (reference sequence). Deletions cut 6 bases from V and 5 bases from J, with 16 bases between. The CDR3 sequence is CASRLDAGMETQYF. The CDR3 DNA reads as TGTGCCAGTAGACTAGACGCGGGAATGGAGACCCAGTACTTC. Full variable domain (rest looked up from reference TRBV19 and TRBJ2-5): DGGITQSPKYLFRKEGQNVTLSCEQNLNHDAMYWYRQDPGQGLRLIYYSQIVNDFQKGDIAEGYSVSREKKESFPLTVTSAQKNPTAFYLCASRLDAGMETQYFGPGTRLLVL.

The chain joins TRBV30 to TRBJ1-1, with TRBD1 matching over 8 bases. Germline values: CDR1 GTSNPN, CDR2 SVGIG (reference sequence). The CDR3 covers 14 residues. The V segment lost 2 bases and the J segment 5 bases; nucleotides outside the gene matches: 7. CDR3 nucleotides: TGTGCCTGGAGTTCAGGACAGGGTGGGACTGAAGCTTTCTTT. Translated: CAWSSGQGGTEAFF.

The CDR3 nucleotides are TGTGCCAGCAGCTCCAGGGGGTCAAATCAGCCCCAGCATTTT. It is translated as CASSSRGSNQPQHF. The rearrangement uses TRBV3-1 (or the pseudogene TRBV3-2) and TRBJ1-5; 7 bases map to TRBD1. From germline, CDR1 is LGHDT and CDR2 YNNKEL (reference sequence). The CDR3 spans 14 residues. The V gene end was trimmed by 5 bases and the J gene end by 4 bases; junction bases not matched to a gene: 5.

As DNA, the CDR3 is TGTGCCACCAGCAGAGAGAGGAGGGGCACTGAAGCTTTCTTT. Its translation is CATSRERRGTEAFF. The chain carries TRBV15 and TRBJ1-1; maybe TRBD1 (5 bases). CDR1 is LNHNV, CDR2 YYDKDF, per germline (reference sequence). The CDR3 has 14 amino acids. V was shortened by 0 bases and J by 4 bases, with 9 bases between the two germline ends.

J is TRBJ2-1 and V is TRBV19; D possibly corresponds to TRBD2 (6 bases). This CDR3 has 18 residues. Trimming took off 3 bases at V and 5 bases at J, with 23 bases between the two ends. CDR1 and CDR2 from the germline V gene are LNHDA and SQIVND (reference sequence). The DNA for the CDR3 is TGTGCCAGTAGTATCCCCTGGCCACTAGCCTCGCTAGACAATGAGCAGTTCTTC. Its translation: CASSIPWPLASLDNEQFF.

This clone has just one count. V gene TRBV3-1 (or the pseudogene TRBV3-2) combines with J gene TRBJ1-1; no definite D call. This CDR3 has 14 amino acids. V lost 3 bases and J lost 3, with 11 bases in between. Looked up from germline, CDR1 is LGHDT and CDR2 is YNNKEL (reference sequence). DNA of the CDR3: TGTGCCAGCAGCCAGAGAGGGTGGGACACTGAAGCTTTCTTT. Amino acid sequence: CASSQRGWDTEAFF.

This chain connects TRBV6-6 to TRBJ2-7, with 10 bases identical to TRBD2. V dropped 6 bases and J dropped 0; count of bases not matched to a gene: 8. There are 16 residues in the CDR3. CDR1 MNHNY and CDR2 SVGAGI come from the germline V gene (reference sequence). The DNA of the CDR3 is TGTGCCAGCAGGGAGTGGGGGACTAGCGACTCCTACGAGCAGTACTTC. This sequence encodes CASREWGTSDSYEQYF.

As DNA, the CDR3 is TGTGCCAGCAGCTCGGGGGATGGTAGAAACACCATATATTTT. Translating it yields CASSSGDGRNTIYF. The rearrangement links TRBV7-9 to TRBJ1-3; a weak D match, TRBD1 (5 bases). This CDR3 has 14 amino acids. Trimming left V 4 bases short and J 5 bases short, with 12 bases between. Per germline, CDR1 SEHNR and CDR2 FQNEAQ (reference sequence).

The chain couples TRBV6-4 to TRBJ1-2; D gene unclear. The CDR3 consists of 9 residues. Germline V gene lookup returns CDR1 MRHNA and CDR2 SNTAGT. The V gene lost 8 bases and the J gene lost 14 bases, with 12 bases spanning the gap. In DNA form, the CDR3 reads TGTGCCAGCGGGTATCGGGGAACCTTC. Translating it yields CASGYRGTF.

The CDR3 reads CASRKTGGEGYNEQFF. DNA of the CDR3: TGTGCCAGCAGGAAAACAGGGGGCGAAGGGTACAATGAGCAGTTCTTC. The chain recombines TRBV28 with TRBJ2-1; 9 bases align to TRBD1. Germline V gene data show CDR1 as MDHEN and CDR2 as SYDVKM. After removal of 6 bases from V and 4 bases from J, the junction contained 10 bases not matched to a gene. The length of the CDR3 is 16 residues.

The V call is TRBV11-2, the J call TRBJ1-6; D remains unclear. This CDR3 spans 16 amino acids. V dropped 2 bases and J dropped 8 bases, with 16 bases sitting between them. Germline CDR1 is SGHAT and CDR2 is FQNNGV. The CDR3 reads CASSLSRGRTHSPLHF. CDR3 in DNA: TGTGCCAGCAGCTTAAGCAGAGGGCGGACCCATTCACCCCTCCACTTT. The variable domain in full, completed from reference TRBV11-2 and TRBJ1-6, reads EAGVAQSPRYKIIEKRQSVAFWCNPISGHATLYWYQQILGQGPKLLIQFQNNGVVDDSQLPKDRFSAERLKGVDSTLKIQPAKLEDSAVYLCASSLSRGRTHSPLHFGNGTRLTVT.

The chain employs TRBV19 and TRBJ1-3; TRBD1 aligns across 8 bases. V lost 6 bases and J lost 0; bases outside the gene matches: 4. Germline CDR1 LNHDA, CDR2 SQIVND (reference sequence). The CDR3 totals 15 residues. In DNA, the CDR3 is TGTGCCAGTAGAAGGGGACAGGACTCTGGAAACACCATATATTTT. It translates to CASRRGQDSGNTIYF.

This chain uses TRBV27 with TRBJ2-3; 10 nucleotides match TRBD2. CDR1 MNHEY and CDR2 SMNVEV come from the germline V gene (reference sequence). The junction had 9 bases not matched to a gene; V was cut back by 0 bases and J by 6 bases. The CDR3 covers 17 residues. DNA for the CDR3: TGTGCCAGCAGTTTATCGTTGTCTAGCGGGAGTTTTGATACGCAGTATTTT. Its protein product is CASSLSLSSGSFDTQYF.